The clone carrying this T cell receptor (beta chain) appeared many times. CDR1 and CDR2 from the germline V gene are MDHEN and SYDVKM. Trimming shortened V by 5 bases and J by 6 bases, and 19 bases separated the two germline ends. CDR3 length equals 15 residues. This specimen belongs to a study of regulatory T cells in long-lasting Graves disease. The TCR beta library used iRepertoire HTBI primers with Arm-PCR amplification of CDR3. One entry per CDR3 protein, called by TCRdb with MiXCR from the multiplex PCR reads. The sample holds 650,000 to 850,000 distinct CDR3 sequences, around 30% seen once. The time point was: persistent/refractory GD, antithyroid drugs over 5 years with positive TRAb. TCR sequences were obtained from RNA taken from PBMCs.

The chain joins TRBV28 to TRBJ1-2, with D possibly being TRBD1 (6 bases). This material consisted of peripheral blood mononuclear cells (PBMCs), taken when the disease was refractory, from a patient treated with antithyroid drugs. The source of this sequence is a female donor with Graves disease. The CDR3 DNA follows: TGTGCCAGCAGTACGACAGGTTCGCCGTCAAATGGCTACACCTTC. It encodes CASSTTGSPSNGYTF.